Listed here are 5 T cell receptor beta chains from one sample, sequenced in a study of CD8 T cells in ankylosing spondylitis. MiXCR, applied by TCRdb to the 5' RACE reads, yields one record per CDR3 protein. The sample consists of 300,000 to 350,000 distinct CDR3 sequences, around 21% of them appearing once. Specimen: blood, either unsorted or a sorted T cell fraction (not recorded which). All receptors come from a female donor with ankylosing spondylitis or in good health (not recorded which).

This clonotype was counted a few times. The chain has TRBV4-2 and TRBJ1-5; D gene uncertain. Germline V gives CDR1 LGHNA, CDR2 YNFKEQ. CDR3 length: 15 residues. V was trimmed by 4 bases and J by 0 bases, leaving 10 bases between them. Here the CDR3 reads CASSPVAYSNQPQHF. CDR3 in DNA: TGTGCCAGCAGCCCGGTGGCATATAGCAATCAGCCCCAGCATTTT.

In its sample, this clonotype was seen a few times. This chain joins TRBV10-3 and TRBJ1-4; 8 bases fit TRBD1. Germline CDR1 ENHRY, CDR2 SYGVKD. The V and J ends lost 0 bases and 8 bases, in that order; junction bases with no gene match: 2. CDR3 length: 14 residues. The chain's CDR3 is CAISESRTGEKLFF. The CDR3 nucleotides read TGTGCCATCAGTGAGTCTAGGACAGGGGAAAAACTGTTTTTT.

This clonotype was seen only a few times. This chain joins TRBV6-1 and TRBJ2-7, with D possibly TRBD1 on 6 matching bases. With 8 bases removed from V and 11 bases from J, the gap between germline ends came to 22 bases. The CDR3 contains 13 residues. Looked up from germline, CDR1 is MNHNS and CDR2 is SASEGT. CDR3 amino acids: CASQGDIPEWKYF. The CDR3 region has the DNA TGTGCCAGCCAAGGGGACATCCCCGAGTGGAAGTACTTC.

This chain uses TRBV20-1 with TRBJ2-3; 7 bases are shared with TRBD2. This CDR3 contains 15 residues. In germline, CDR1 is DFQATT, CDR2 SNEGSKA (reference sequence). V lost 0 bases, J lost 2 bases, and 5 bases stayed unmatched. The CDR3 nucleotides are TGCAGTGCTAGAGATCACCGGGGGGACACAGATACGCAGTATTTT. Residues: CSARDHRGDTDTQYF.

This clonotype was detected a few times. J is TRBJ2-1 and V is TRBV5-1; weak D call: TRBD1 (5 bases). With 5 bases removed from V and 9 bases from J, the gap between germline ends came to 18 bases. The CDR3 totals 14 residues. The germline V gene encodes CDR1 SGHRS and CDR2 YFSETQ. The CDR3 nucleotides read TGCGCCAGCAGTCGTCGGCTGGGGCAGGGTGAGCAGTTCTTC. Protein: CASSRRLGQGEQFF.